What follows are 30 T cell receptor beta chains derived from one specimen sequenced in a study of T cell repertoires in cytomegalovirus infection. MiXCR, applied by TCRdb to the reads, yields one record per CDR3 protein. The top ten hold 60% to 85% of the sample, which has tens of thousands of distinct CDR3 sequences, 22% seen once. For these TCRs, the target antigens are not known. The specimen was PBMCs, sequenced either directly or after in vitro stimulation (not recorded which). These receptors were obtained from a human donor in good health (CMV status not recorded). Some clones in this sample may be carry-over from other donors' samples.

The V call is TRBV29-1, the J call TRBJ1-3; D is unclear. Germline loops: CDR1 SQVTM, CDR2 ANQGSEA. The CDR3 covers 13 residues. The V end was cut by 6 bases, the J end by 2 bases, with 11 bases between. The CDR3 nucleotides read TGCAGCGTCGTTGGACCGGCTGGAAACACCATATATTTT. Translation gives CSVVGPAGNTIYF.

This clonotype has only a few counts. The rearrangement links TRBV4-1 to TRBJ1-1; D might be TRBD1 (6 bases). CDR1 is MGHRA, CDR2 YSYEKL, per germline. V was trimmed by 1 base and J by 8 bases, leaving 14 bases between them. The CDR3 runs 14 residues. The chain's CDR3 is CASSQARGTPEAFF. The DNA of the CDR3 is TGCGCCAGCAGCCAAGCGAGGGGGACACCGGAAGCTTTCTTT.

This clonotype appeared a few times. The chain employs TRBV7-9 and TRBJ1-5; TRBD1 might be the D (6 bases). Trimming took 4 bases from V and 4 from J, leaving 8 bases between them. CDR1 is SEHNR and CDR2 is FQNEAQ in the germline V gene (reference sequence). The length of the CDR3 is 13 residues. CDR3 loop: CASSSRGNQPQHF. DNA for the CDR3: TGTGCCAGCAGCTCCAGGGGAAATCAGCCCCAGCATTTT.

This clonotype was observed at least ten times. The V call is TRBV3-1, the J call TRBJ1-1; 7 nucleotides align to TRBD1. The CDR3 consists of 14 residues. The ends lost 3 bases at V and 4 bases at J; junction bases unmatched: 5. Per germline, CDR1 LGHDT and CDR2 YNNKEL (reference sequence). The CDR3 here is CASSQRQGGTEAFF. Written as DNA, the CDR3 is TGTGCCAGCAGCCAGCGACAGGGTGGCACTGAAGCTTTCTTT.

The chain links TRBV24-1 to TRBJ2-1; 8 nucleotides line up with TRBD2. Germline V gives CDR1 KGHDR, CDR2 SFDVKD. V shed 6 bases and J 8 bases; nucleotides not matched to a gene: 11. The CDR3 is made up of 15 amino acids. The CDR3 loop reads CATSYASGSGDEQFF. CDR3 DNA sequence: TGTGCCACCAGTTATGCAAGCGGGAGTGGGGATGAGCAGTTCTTC.

This clonotype was counted between two and nine times. The chain has TRBV4-1 and TRBJ1-6; D perhaps matches TRBD1 (6 bases). There are 16 residues in the CDR3. Germline loops: CDR1 MGHRA, CDR2 YSYEKL. Trimming took 1 base from V and 6 from J, leaving 13 bases between them. CDR3 nucleotide sequence: TGCGCCAGCAGCCAAGTTGGGGGGCGGACTAATTCACCCCTCCACTTT. This sequence encodes CASSQVGGRTNSPLHF.

This clonotype has a count of ten or more. The chain combines TRBV5-4 with TRBJ1-1, with D possibly TRBD1 on 6 matching bases. V gave up 4 bases and J gave up 12 bases, with 13 bases separating them. The germline CDR1 and CDR2 sequences are SGHNT and YYREEE (reference sequence). The CDR3 covers 11 residues. The CDR3 DNA sequence: TGTGCCAGCAGCAACAGGGCCAGAACTTTCTTT. Protein: CASSNRARTFF.

This clonotype came up a few times. The chain employs TRBV7-3 and TRBJ2-1, with 9 bases that match TRBD2. This CDR3 has 17 amino acids. The V and J ends lost 7 bases and 5 bases, in that order; junction bases with no gene match: 15. Germline V lookup: CDR1 SGHTA, CDR2 FQGTGA. The CDR3 nucleotides read TGTGCCAGCACCCCACAGAGGGCGGGAGGGAGTCACAATGAGCAGTTCTTC. Residues: CASTPQRAGGSHNEQFF.

This clonotype was counted only a few times. V usage is TRBV4-1 and J usage is TRBJ1-5; D is perhaps TRBD1 (6 bases). Germline V lookup: CDR1 MGHRA, CDR2 YSYEKL. The CDR3 is made up of 15 amino acids. V was clipped by 1 base and J by 6 bases, with 13 bases between them. CDR3 nucleotides: TGCGCCAGCAGCCAAGTTGTGGGGGGCACTCAGCCCCAGCATTTT. Protein: CASSQVVGGTQPQHF.

This clonotype was seen many times. V usage is TRBV7-9 and J usage is TRBJ2-7; no firm D call. The CDR3 has 12 amino acids. Germline lookup yields CDR1 SEHNR and CDR2 FQNEAQ (reference sequence). The V and J ends lost 6 bases and 2 bases respectively, with 8 bases between them. This CDR3 is CASRGFTYEQYF. The CDR3 DNA follows: TGTGCCAGCAGGGGTTTCACCTACGAGCAGTACTTC.

This clonotype was seen more than once but under ten times. The gene calls are TRBV6-2 or TRBV6-3 and TRBJ2-7, with 11 bases that match TRBD2. The V gene end was trimmed by 3 bases and the J gene end by 6 bases; junction bases not matched to a gene: 7. Germline-derived CDR1 and CDR2 are MNHEY and SVGEGT. The CDR3 sequence is 15 residues long. Written as DNA, the CDR3 is TGTGCCAGCAGTTATTCGGGACTAGCGGCGGGCGAGCAGTACGTC. The encoded protein is CASSYSGLAAGEQYV.

This clonotype came up a few times. The chain joins TRBV2 to TRBJ2-1, with 15 bases that match TRBD2. After removal of 4 bases from V and 7 bases from J, the junction contained 8 bases not matched to a gene. Germline lookup yields CDR1 SNHLY and CDR2 FYNNEI. The CDR3 has 17 amino acids. Here the CDR3 DNA reads TGTGCCAGCAGTGGAAGGATCGGACTAGCGGGGGGGAATGAGCAGTTCTTC. It is translated as CASSGRIGLAGGNEQFF.

The table lists this clonotype with a few counts. The chain combines TRBV6-6 with TRBJ1-2; unclear D gene. Germline lookup yields CDR1 MNHNY and CDR2 SVGAGI (reference sequence). The CDR3 contains 16 residues. Between the trimmed V and J ends, which lost 0 bases and 0 bases, there was a span of 11 bases. For the CDR3, the DNA is TGTGCCAGCAGTTACTCGGGGATCACAACTAACTATGGCTACACCTTC. Translating it yields CASSYSGITTNYGYTF.

On this clonotype: This may be a read error: a much more frequent sequence differs by one nucleotide. The CDR3 nucleotides are TGTGCCAGCAGCTTAGATGGGGGGGGCGAACAGCCCCAGCATTTT. It specifies CASSLDGGGEQPQHF. V is TRBV7-2 and J is TRBJ1-5; TRBD1 might be the D (6 bases). Germline CDR1 and CDR2: SGHTA and FQGNSA. Trimming removed 1 base at V and 7 bases at J, with 14 bases between. The CDR3 loop spans 15 amino acids.

Remarks on this clonotype: The conserved phenylalanine or tryptophan normally closing the CDR3 is absent here, so this likely arose from a read error. The gene calls are TRBV7-2 and TRBJ1-5; D is perhaps TRBD1 (6 bases). Trimming removed 3 bases at V and 6 bases at J, with 12 bases between. This CDR3 comprises 14 residues. Germline V gene data show CDR1 as SGHTA and CDR2 as FQGNSA. The CDR3 reads CASSFSRGSQPQHY. CDR3 DNA sequence: TGTGCCAGCAGCTTCTCCAGGGGTAGTCAGCCCCAGCATTAT.

This clonotype came up a few times. The chain uses TRBV13 and TRBJ1-2; no reliable D call. Germline V gene sequence: CDR1 PRHDT, CDR2 FYEKMQ (reference sequence). Trimming removed 1 base at V and 1 base at J, with 13 bases between. This CDR3 contains 16 residues. For the CDR3, the DNA is TGTGCCAGCAGCTTAGAGGGAGATTCCCTTAACTATGGCTACACCTTC. Translating it yields CASSLEGDSLNYGYTF.

This clonotype has more than one count but fewer than ten. The chain's CDR3 is CASSQTSGGNNEQFF. As DNA, the CDR3 is TGTGCCAGCAGCCAAACTAGCGGGGGCAACAATGAGCAGTTCTTC. The chain carries TRBV6-4 and TRBJ2-1, with TRBD2 matching 11 bases. The V gene's germline CDR1 is MRHNA and CDR2 SNTAGT. This CDR3 region has 15 residues. The J segment lost 5 bases and the V segment lost 6 bases, leaving 6 bases of the junction unmatched.

V usage is TRBV6-1 and J usage is TRBJ2-1; 12 bases fit TRBD2. CDR1 and CDR2 from the germline V gene are MNHNS and SASEGT. This CDR3 contains 18 residues. Unmatched junction bases numbered 16, after V lost 7 bases and J lost 6 bases. The CDR3 nucleotides are TGTGCCAGCACTGCACTAGCGGGAGGACGTCGACAGGGCAATGAGCAGTTCTTC. It is translated as CASTALAGGRRQGNEQFF.

This clonotype showed up many times. The chain uses TRBV11-3 and TRBJ1-1; a possible D gene is TRBD1 (5 bases). The germline CDR1 and CDR2 sequences are SGHNT and YENEEA. CDR3 length: 15 residues. Trimming removed 1 base at V and 2 bases at J, with 11 bases between. In DNA form, the CDR3 reads TGTGCCAGCAGCTTAGGGGGCGGGGGAAACACTGAAGCTTTCTTT. Protein: CASSLGGGGNTEAFF.

This clonotype has only a few counts. The chain links TRBV28 to TRBJ2-3; D gene ambiguous. The V end lost 1 base, the J end lost 4 bases, and 6 bases lay between the germline ends. The V gene's germline CDR1 is MDHEN and CDR2 SYDVKM. The CDR3 sequence is 13 residues long. CDR3 bases: TGTGCCAGCAGTTTATACAGAGCAGATACGCAGTATTTT. Translation: CASSLYRADTQYF.

This clonotype was counted a few times. The V gene is TRBV28, the J gene TRBJ2-3; 9 nucleotides agree with TRBD2. V gave up 5 bases and J gave up 2 bases; unmatched junction bases: 8. The germline gives CDR1 MDHEN, CDR2 SYDVKM. This CDR3 has 16 amino acids. In DNA, the CDR3 is TGTGCCAGCAGTAGCCAGACTAGCGGAGCCACAGATACGCAGTATTTT. It yields the protein CASSSQTSGATDTQYF.

The chain carries TRBV6-6 and TRBJ1-1; D is possibly TRBD1 (6 bases). The length of the CDR3 is 17 residues. From germline, CDR1 is MNHNY and CDR2 SVGAGI (reference sequence). The V and J ends lost 2 bases and 6 bases respectively, with 22 bases between them. As DNA, the CDR3 is TGTGCCAGCAGTTACCCCAAAACAGGGAGGGAAACTTCTGAAGCTTTCTTT. Amino acid sequence: CASSYPKTGRETSEAFF.

This clonotype was seen at least ten times. The CDR3 DNA reads TGTGCCAGCAGTATGGACAGAGGATCCTTCCCAGATACGCAGTATTTT. This codes for CASSMDRGSFPDTQYF. The chain links TRBV12-3 or TRBV12-4 to TRBJ2-3; perhaps TRBD1 as D (6 bases). The CDR3 is 16 residues long. V gave up 5 bases and J gave up 4 bases, with 19 bases separating them.

This clonotype was seen many times. The chain couples TRBV7-9 to TRBJ2-4; tentative D call: TRBD1 (6 bases). V shed 1 base and J shed 5 bases, with 12 bases lying between them. CDR1 and CDR2 (germline): SEHNR, FQNEAQ (reference sequence). The length of the CDR3 is 15 residues. The CDR3 sequence: CASSLEGEGENIQYF. The CDR3, as DNA: TGTGCCAGCAGCTTAGAGGGTGAGGGGGAAAACATTCAGTACTTC.

This clonotype was seen a few times. The chain uses TRBV7-8 and TRBJ2-5; 7 bases map to TRBD1. V lost 5 bases, J lost 7 bases, and 10 bases stayed unmatched. In germline, CDR1 is SGHVS, CDR2 FQNEAQ. There are 14 residues in the CDR3. The CDR3 protein is CASSLRTGLWTQYF. The CDR3 DNA follows: TGTGCCAGCAGCCTGAGGACAGGTTTGTGGACCCAGTACTTC. The whole variable domain, remainder taken from reference TRBV7-8 and TRBJ2-5, is GAGVSQSPRYKVAKRGQDVALRCDPISGHVSLFWYQQALGQGPEFLTYFQNEAQLDKSGLPSDRFFAERPEGSVSTLKIQRTQQEDSAVYLCASSLRTGLWTQYFGPGTRLLVL.

This clonotype has just a few counts. The V and J genes are TRBV7-2 and TRBJ2-1, with D unresolved. This CDR3 spans 17 amino acids. Germline V CDR1 and CDR2: SGHTA, FQGNSA. Deletions cut 5 bases from V and 0 bases from J, with 17 bases between. The CDR3 sequence: CASSLGDGYSSYNEQFF. As DNA, the CDR3 is TGTGCCAGCAGCCTTGGGGATGGGTACAGCTCCTACAATGAGCAGTTCTTC.

This clonotype was found many times. V usage is TRBV6-1 and J usage is TRBJ2-1; a possible D gene is TRBD2 (6 bases). The germline V and J ends were trimmed by 1 base and 8 bases, with 18 bases remaining between them. The CDR3 runs 16 residues. Germline CDR1 and CDR2: MNHNS and SASEGT. Here the CDR3 DNA reads TGTGCCAGCAGTGAAGGAAGCGGGTCGAGGGTGGATGAGCAGTTCTTC. Its protein is CASSEGSGSRVDEQFF.

This sequence joins TRBV7-6 and TRBJ2-3, with a tentative D call TRBD1 (5 bases). The CDR3 runs 15 residues. Looked up from germline, CDR1 is SGHVS and CDR2 is FNYEAQ. V was pared by 4 bases and J by 3 bases, with 14 bases between. Here the CDR3 reads CASSSQGLSTDTQYF. CDR3 in DNA: TGTGCCAGCAGCTCCCAGGGATTATCGACAGATACGCAGTATTTT.

This clonotype has only a few counts. The chain employs TRBV4-2 and TRBJ2-1; maybe TRBD2 (5 bases). Germline CDR1 LGHNA, CDR2 YNFKEQ. The CDR3 has 15 residues. V shed 0 bases and J shed 4 bases, with 10 bases lying between them. The CDR3 protein is CASSQDTGKYNEQFF. The CDR3 region has the DNA TGTGCCAGCAGCCAAGATACGGGGAAATACAATGAGCAGTTCTTC.

This clonotype showed up many times. This CDR3 is CASRPGLAGYNEQFF. Here the CDR3 DNA reads TGTGCCAGCAGACCCGGACTAGCGGGATACAATGAGCAGTTCTTC. V usage is TRBV7-2 and J usage is TRBJ2-1, with 12 positions matching TRBD2. Looked up from germline, CDR1 is SGHTA and CDR2 is FQGNSA. J lost 4 bases, V lost 6 bases, and 4 bases had no gene match. The CDR3 runs to 15 residues.